The subject of this entry is one TCR beta chain. These data are taken from a study of blood T cell repertoires in COVID-19. Everyone who took part was 18 to 89 years old, and they came from 24 US areas. Participant-reported clinical history was the basis for cohort assignment. Recovered status in Cohort 3 required two negative PCRs, clearance, or symptom resolution. Original processing notes: Nucleated cell number was recorded as an estimate derived from reference gene primer amplification. Assay: immunoSEQ multiplex PCR; the TCRdb copy retains only in-frame clones and omits some. The DNA was the basis for D and trimming; V, J and clone size are from that table. The top ten hold roughly a sixth of the sample, which has hundreds of thousands of clones, around 84% seen once. This CDR3 is built from 15 residues. Per the germline V gene, CDR1 is LNHDA and CDR2 is SQIVND (reference sequence). V lost 1 base and J lost 13; bases outside the gene matches: 8.

The gene calls are TRBV19 and TRBJ2-1; TRBD2 matches at 12 bases. Sequencing was done on a sample of PBMCs or T cells enriched from blood (not recorded which). The sequence derives from a man aged 35 to 55 who had recovered from COVID-19. This chain's CDR3 is CASSIGTTSGRGQFF. CDR3 coding DNA: TGTGCCAGTAGTATAGGGACGACTAGCGGGAGAGGACAGTTCTTC.